Included here is one T cell receptor (beta chain) sequence, with context. As yet, its antigen is unknown. One entry per CDR3 protein, without DNA, is what TCRdb gives after re-calling the 5' RACE reads. The table lists around 470,000 distinct CDR3 sequences. The sample comes from a study of T cells expressing NK-cell markers. Findings and caveats of the study: The share of CD8+ T cells held by dominant NKG2C+ clonotypes was about 1.0-7.5% in about six donors. There were a few donors in whom these clonotypes also led the CD3+CD56-NKG2C+ fraction.

This receptor was taken from a woman between 45 and 60 years old in good health. Sequencing was performed on blood T cells: a sorted CD56 or NKG2C T cell subset, CD4+ or CD8+ T cells, or bulk PBMC T cells (not recorded which).

This CDR3 is CSAGLAFYEQYF. The V and J genes are TRBV20-1 and TRBJ2-7; checking the TCRdb D call of TRBD2 is not possible without DNA. This CDR3 comprises 12 residues. Germline V gene data show CDR1 as DFQATT and CDR2 as SNEGSKA (reference sequence).